The rows below give T cell receptor beta chains drawn from one sample of a study of cytomegalovirus exposure and HLA in healthy donors. Assay: immunoSEQ multiplex PCR; the TCRdb copy retains only in-frame clones and omits some. The sample carries some 150,000 clones, about 71% recorded once. Sequencing was done on a sample of PBMCs. Receptors originate from a woman between 55 and 75 years old in good health and CMV-seropositive. CDR3s include the opening cysteine and the closing phenylalanine or tryptophan. The order of the fields is V gene, D gene, J gene, CDR3 protein, CDR3 DNA. A D gene is named only where the DNA matches it firmly.

V gene: TRBV7-8
D gene: -
J gene: TRBJ2-1
CDR3 protein: CASSLAGARNNEQFF
CDR3 DNA: TGTGCCAGCAGCTTAGCGGGAGCTCGCAACAATGAGCAGTTCTTC

V gene: TRBV7-5
D gene: -
J gene: TRBJ1-2
CDR3 protein: CARSLGRSLRGYTF
CDR3 DNA: TGTGCCAGAAGCTTAGGGCGGTCGTTAAGAGGCTACACCTTC

V gene: TRBV5-5
D gene: TRBD1
J gene: TRBJ1-4
CDR3 protein: CASSSLQGQGEKLFF
CDR3 DNA: TGTGCCAGCAGCTCGCTACAGGGGCAGGGTGAAAAACTGTTTTTT

V gene: TRBV13
D gene: TRBD2
J gene: TRBJ2-7
CDR3 protein: CASSLGLAGGTYEQYF
CDR3 DNA: TGTGCCAGCAGCCTAGGACTAGCGGGAGGAACCTACGAGCAGTACTTC

V gene: TRBV4-1
D gene: TRBD2
J gene: TRBJ2-1
CDR3 protein: CASSQDPSGISYNEQFF
CDR3 DNA: TGCGCCAGCAGCCAAGATCCTAGCGGAATCTCCTACAATGAGCAGTTCTTC

V gene: TRBV5-4
D gene: -
J gene: TRBJ1-1
CDR3 protein: CASSRDTSGTEAFF
CDR3 DNA: TGTGCCAGCAGCAGGGACACCAGTGGGACTGAAGCTTTCTTT

V gene: TRBV7-9
D gene: TRBD1
J gene: TRBJ1-3
CDR3 protein: CASIGTGLISGNTIYF
CDR3 DNA: TGTGCCAGCATCGGGACAGGGTTGATCTCTGGAAACACCATATATTTT

V gene: TRBV9
D gene: TRBD2
J gene: TRBJ2-1
CDR3 protein: CASSVRPPLAGGYEQFF
CDR3 DNA: TGTGCCAGCAGCGTACGACCCCCACTAGCGGGAGGCTATGAGCAGTTCTTC

V gene: TRBV19
D gene: -
J gene: TRBJ2-7
CDR3 protein: CASSSLHEQYF
CDR3 DNA: TGTGCCAGTAGTTCCCTCCACGAGCAGTACTTC

V gene: TRBV11-2
D gene: TRBD2
J gene: TRBJ2-6
CDR3 protein: CASSRLARDPSSGANVLTF
CDR3 DNA: TGTGCCAGCAGCAGACTAGCCCGGGACCCGAGCTCTGGGGCCAACGTCCTGACTTTC